The clone carrying this T cell receptor beta chain counts as medium-sized. Its specificity is not known. CDR3 length: 17 amino acids. The V gene's germline CDR1 is SNHLY and CDR2 FYNNEI. V was shortened by 3 bases and J by 14 bases, with 26 bases between the two germline ends. Axillary draining lymph nodes of breast cancer patients supplied the node samples. This record belongs to a study of breast tumors, draining lymph nodes, adjacent tissues. Study outcomes and limitations: Compared with lymph nodes, tumors were less diverse; compared with nontumor tissue, more. Data fit most tumor T cells coming from lymph node, expanding in tumor.

TCRdb re-called the multiplex PCR reads with MiXCR, one entry per CDR3 protein. Here the sample spans some 170,000 distinct CDR3 sequences, about 33% being singletons. The TCR sequence derives from a female donor with breast cancer. Some clones in this sample may be carry-over from other donors' samples. The sequencing sample was made of axillary lymph node tissue. This sequence joins TRBV2 and TRBJ1-6, with D possibly matching TRBD1 (6 bases). The CDR3 nucleotides read TGTGCCAGCAGTGATTCTAAGGACAGCCGCATCCTTGGGACCCTCCACTTT. This codes for CASSDSKDSRILGTLHF.